This TCR beta chain was identified during a study of blood T cell repertoires in COVID-19 (dated by TCRdb to 2018 to 2020). About the full investigation: Samples covering the acute and convalescent phases of COVID-19 were provided by collaborators in the United States, Italy and Spain. Deeply sampled blood TCRbeta repertoires from subjects exposed to, actively infected with, or recovered from COVID-19 were included in the dataset. The repertoires were made available in a free public database intended to serve as a resource for research on the immune response to SARS-CoV-2. Samples came from the ongoing ImmuneRACE study (first 160 participants) plus 1,254 subjects from 6 global collaborators. Nearly every sample came with metadata listing a de-identified subject ID, COVID-19 status, age in years and sex. The prospective study material was composed of cDNA or gDNA derived from T cells, B-cell-depleted T cells, or PBMCs. Where available, HLA class I and class II types were taken from metadata supplied by the sample provider and were not determined by assay-based typing.

TCRbeta CDR3 regions were amplified from genomic DNA by means of the immunoSEQ Assay, a bias-controlled multiplex PCR. The paper's data handling went like this. Nucleated cell counts per sample were estimated from amplification of reference gene primers within the assay. Sequence reads were collapsed and filtered to measure the absolute abundance of every unique TCRbeta CDR3 rearrangement. For each sample, productive Simpson clonality was calculated by taking the square root of Simpson's diversity index across productive rearrangements. The clones in this table, taken by TCRdb from immuneACCESS, are in-frame only. Not every clone is retained; where verified, under half of the shortfall comes from an unresolved V gene, and the cause of the rest is unknown. The V and J calls and clone size are taken from that table; D and trimming were inferred from the DNA. Here the sample has 55,000 to 75,000 clones; about 80% occur a single time. The ten largest clones capture less than 25% of the sample.

Points the paper makes about the study in general: The amount of clinical and demographic metadata varied by source and participant and was provided uncurated.

Sequences MDHEN (CDR1) and SYDVKM (CDR2) are obtained from the germline V gene. The CDR3 starts with the cysteine, ends with the phenylalanine, and has 18 residues. CDR3 DNA only is kept here, 54 bases in frame from base 1. Compared with germline, V lacks 5 bases and J lacks 6 bases; bases without a gene match: 15. The collaborating institutions used their own protocols to collect whole blood in K2EDTA tubes. Collaborator samples were shipped for TCRbeta analysis as frozen whole blood, isolated PBMCs, or DNA extracted from either sample type. Remarks on this clone: Its antigen is unknown. Within one base of it there is no much larger clone, and no base qualities were kept.

This chain joins TRBV28 to TRBJ1-5; 11 central bases correspond to TRBD1. This receptor was obtained from an elderly man with active or convalescent COVID-19. Sequencing input: peripheral blood. The CDR3: CASSQGGVGQGAGQPQHF. The nucleotides read TGTGCCAGCAGTCAAGGAGGAGTAGGACAGGGGGCGGGTCAGCCCCAGCATTTT. Extended through the reference TRBV28 and TRBJ1-5 proteins, this CDR3 yields the full variable domain: DVKVTQSSRYLVKRTGEKVFLECVQDMDHENMFWYRQDPGLGLRLIYFSYDVKMKEKGDIPEGYSVSREKKERFSLILESASTNQTSMYLCASSQGGVGQGAGQPQHFGDGTRLSIL.